This TCR beta chain appears in the sequencing data of a study of T cells in Graves' hyperthyroidism and ophthalmopathy. Study conclusions and caveats: In the blood, most expanded thyroid clonotypes above 0.001 appeared as well. The model predicted ophthalmopathy a median roughly six months before onset.

As to this clonotype: Its antigen remains unidentified.

The investigators amplified TCR beta CDR3 regions from RNA transcripts. Using the HTBI primer set, a first-round RT-PCR was run on the TCR CDR3. TCRdb reprocessed the multiplex PCR reads with MiXCR, giving one entry per CDR3 protein. In the table there are roughly 530,000 distinct CDR3 sequences, about 15% of which are singletons. Germline V lookup: CDR1 SNHLY, CDR2 FYNNEI. With V trimmed by 6 bases and J by 1 base, 3 bases remained unmatched. The CDR3 has 14 amino acids. Pregnant or lactating patients were excluded, as were those with uncontrolled infection or other autoimmune disease. Clinical symptoms, serum thyroxine, TRAb, thyroid ultrasound and orbital computed tomography informed diagnoses.

Sequencing was done on a sample of blood. The V gene is TRBV2, the J gene TRBJ1-1; 9 bases map to TRBD1. The sequence was obtained from a young woman with Graves' ophthalmopathy. The CDR3 loop reads CASRGTGRNTEAFF. The CDR3, as DNA: TGTGCCAGCAGGGGGACAGGGCGGAACACTGAAGCTTTCTTT.